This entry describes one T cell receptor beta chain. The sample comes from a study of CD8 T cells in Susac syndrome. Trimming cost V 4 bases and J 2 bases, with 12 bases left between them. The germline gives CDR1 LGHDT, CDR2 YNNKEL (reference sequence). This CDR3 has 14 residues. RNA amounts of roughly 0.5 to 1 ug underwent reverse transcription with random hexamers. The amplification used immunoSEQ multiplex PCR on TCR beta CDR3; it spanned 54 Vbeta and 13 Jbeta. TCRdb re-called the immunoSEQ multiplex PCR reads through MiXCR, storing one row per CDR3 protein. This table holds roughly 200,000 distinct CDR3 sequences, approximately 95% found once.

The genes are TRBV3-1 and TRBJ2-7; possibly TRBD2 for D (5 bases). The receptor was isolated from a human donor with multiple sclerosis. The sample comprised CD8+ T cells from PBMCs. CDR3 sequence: CASSRGHPPYEQYF. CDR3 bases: TGTGCCAGCAGCCGAGGGCACCCGCCCTACGAGCAGTACTTC.